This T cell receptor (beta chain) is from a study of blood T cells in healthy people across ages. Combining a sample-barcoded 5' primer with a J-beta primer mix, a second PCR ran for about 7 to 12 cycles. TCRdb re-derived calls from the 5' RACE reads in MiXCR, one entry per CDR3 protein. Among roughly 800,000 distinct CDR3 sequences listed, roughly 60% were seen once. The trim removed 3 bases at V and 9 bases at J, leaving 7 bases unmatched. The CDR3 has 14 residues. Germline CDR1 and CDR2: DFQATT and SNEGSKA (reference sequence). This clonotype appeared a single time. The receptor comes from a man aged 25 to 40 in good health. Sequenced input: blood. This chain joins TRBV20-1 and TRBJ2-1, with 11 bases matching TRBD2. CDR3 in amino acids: CSASLAGGIGEQFF. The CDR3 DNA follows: TGCAGTGCTAGCCTAGCGGGAGGAATAGGTGAGCAGTTCTTC.